This T cell receptor beta chain was observed in a study of breast tumors, draining lymph nodes, adjacent tissues. Axillary draining lymph nodes of breast cancer patients supplied the node samples. Points on this clonotype: What it binds is unknown.

V shed 6 bases, J shed 7 bases, and the junction held 8 bases outside the gene matches. The CDR3 sequence is 13 residues long. Germline loops: CDR1 LNHNV, CDR2 YYDKDF (reference sequence). Study findings and constraints: Findings are consistent with lymph node origin and intratumoral expansion of most tumor T cells. Tumor T cell lymph node origin was a supported hypothesis, not proven. Tumor repertoires ranked between lymph nodes and nontumor tissue in diversity, with V and J gene preferences. Compared with basal-like, luminal-like tumors shared significantly more repertoire with nontumor tissue.

MiXCR was run by TCRdb on the multiplex PCR reads, yielding one entry per CDR3 protein. The sample carries about 110,000 distinct CDR3 sequences, roughly 33% recorded once. The sequence derives from a female donor with breast cancer. Some clones in this sample may be carry-over from other donors' samples. The sequenced material came from axillary lymph node tissue. This sequence joins TRBV15 and TRBJ2-7; 8 bases fit TRBD2. CDR3 DNA sequence: TGTGCCACCAGTTCTGCGGGAGGCTGGGAGCAGTACTTC. Protein product: CATSSAGGWEQYF. The full variable domain, with the rest looked up from reference TRBV15 and TRBJ2-7, is DAMVIQNPRYQVTQFGKPVTLSCSQTLNHNVMYWYQQKSSQAPKLLFHYYDKDFNNEADTPDNFQSRRPNTSFCFLDIRSPGLGDTAMYLCATSSAGGWEQYFGPGTRLTVT.